The rows below give T cell receptor beta chains drawn from one sample of a study of blood T cells in healthy people across ages. From the 5' RACE reads, TCRdb called clonotypes with MiXCR, one entry per CDR3 protein. Among hundreds of thousands of distinct CDR3 sequences listed, under 45% were seen once. Sequencing was carried out using blood. These receptors were collected from a man in his fifties or sixties in good health. The CDR3 runs from the conserved cysteine through the conserved F or W. Each record gives: J gene, clone size, D gene, V gene, CDR3 protein, CDR3 DNA. D genes are given only for firm matches. Rows give clone size only sometimes, using once, few, many, or a class for an expanded clone.

j_call: TRBJ1-1
clone_size: -
d_call: TRBD1
v_call: TRBV6-1
cdr3_aa: CASSGPGQGNAFF
cdr3_nt: TGTGCCAGCAGTGGACCGGGACAGGGGAACGCTTTCTTT

j_call: TRBJ2-7
clone_size: few
d_call: -
v_call: TRBV7-2
cdr3_aa: CASSLNSGNYEQYF
cdr3_nt: TGTGCCAGCAGCTTAAACTCAGGAAACTACGAGCAGTACTTC

j_call: TRBJ1-6
clone_size: -
d_call: -
v_call: TRBV7-2
cdr3_aa: CASRKTGNSPLHF
cdr3_nt: TGTGCCAGTAGGAAAACAGGGAATTCACCCCTCCACTTT

j_call: TRBJ2-1
clone_size: -
d_call: -
v_call: TRBV6-5
cdr3_aa: CASSPDGGYYNEQFF
cdr3_nt: TGTGCCAGCAGCCCGGATGGAGGTTACTACAATGAGCAGTTCTTC

j_call: TRBJ1-1
clone_size: -
d_call: -
v_call: TRBV24-1
cdr3_aa: CATSDQTGREAFF
cdr3_nt: TGTGCCACCAGTGACCAGACAGGCCGGGAAGCTTTCTTT

j_call: TRBJ1-1
clone_size: few
d_call: -
v_call: TRBV7-9
cdr3_aa: CASSLGWGRNTEAFF
cdr3_nt: TGTGCCAGCAGCTTAGGGTGGGGGAGGAACACTGAAGCTTTCTTT

j_call: TRBJ1-5
clone_size: few
d_call: -
v_call: TRBV6-1
cdr3_aa: CASRLDRRENQPQHF
cdr3_nt: TGTGCCAGCAGACTGGACAGAAGGGAGAATCAGCCCCAGCATTTT

j_call: TRBJ2-7
clone_size: -
d_call: TRBD1
v_call: TRBV6-1
cdr3_aa: CASTRRRTGGEEQYF
cdr3_nt: TGTGCCAGCACACGAAGGAGGACAGGGGGAGAAGAGCAGTACTTC

j_call: TRBJ2-3
clone_size: few
d_call: -
v_call: TRBV29-1
cdr3_aa: CSGNHFPTDTQYF
cdr3_nt: TGCAGCGGTAACCATTTTCCCACAGATACGCAGTATTTT

j_call: TRBJ2-7
clone_size: -
d_call: TRBD1
v_call: TRBV5-1
cdr3_aa: CASGLPDRGGTYEQYF
cdr3_nt: TGCGCCAGCGGCTTACCGGACAGGGGAGGCACCTACGAGCAGTACTTC

j_call: TRBJ2-7
clone_size: -
d_call: -
v_call: TRBV10-3
cdr3_aa: CAIWTGVHNEQYF
cdr3_nt: TGTGCCATCTGGACGGGGGTCCACAATGAGCAGTACTTC

j_call: TRBJ1-2
clone_size: few
d_call: -
v_call: TRBV2
cdr3_aa: CASSMGQTNYGYTF
cdr3_nt: TGTGCCAGCAGTATGGGACAAACAAACTATGGCTACACCTTC

j_call: TRBJ2-4
clone_size: -
d_call: -
v_call: TRBV5-5
cdr3_aa: CASSLFQLAKNIQYF
cdr3_nt: TGTGCCAGCAGCTTGTTCCAGTTAGCCAAAAACATTCAGTACTTC